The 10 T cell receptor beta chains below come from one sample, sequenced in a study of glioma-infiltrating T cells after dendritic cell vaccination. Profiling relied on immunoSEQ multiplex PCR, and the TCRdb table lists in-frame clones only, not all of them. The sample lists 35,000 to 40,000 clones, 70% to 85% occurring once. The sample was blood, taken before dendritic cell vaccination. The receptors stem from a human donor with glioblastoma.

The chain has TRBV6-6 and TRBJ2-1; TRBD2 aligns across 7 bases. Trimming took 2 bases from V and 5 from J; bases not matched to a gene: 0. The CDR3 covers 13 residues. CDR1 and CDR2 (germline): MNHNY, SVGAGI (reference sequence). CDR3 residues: CASSYGGDNEQFF. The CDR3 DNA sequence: TGTGCCAGCAGTTACGGGGGGGACAATGAGCAGTTCTTC.

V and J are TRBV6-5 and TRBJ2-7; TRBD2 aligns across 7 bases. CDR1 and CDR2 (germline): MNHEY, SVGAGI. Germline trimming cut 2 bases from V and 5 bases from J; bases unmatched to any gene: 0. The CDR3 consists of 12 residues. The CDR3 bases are TGTGCCAGCAGTTACGCGGGGGACGAGCAGTACTTC. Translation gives CASSYAGDEQYF.

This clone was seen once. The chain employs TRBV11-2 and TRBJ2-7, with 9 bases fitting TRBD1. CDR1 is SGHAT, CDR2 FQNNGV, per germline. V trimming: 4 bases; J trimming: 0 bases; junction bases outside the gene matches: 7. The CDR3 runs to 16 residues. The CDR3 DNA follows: TGTGCCAGCAGCTCGAGGGGGACAGGGACCTCCTACGAGCAGTACTTC. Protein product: CASSSRGTGTSYEQYF.

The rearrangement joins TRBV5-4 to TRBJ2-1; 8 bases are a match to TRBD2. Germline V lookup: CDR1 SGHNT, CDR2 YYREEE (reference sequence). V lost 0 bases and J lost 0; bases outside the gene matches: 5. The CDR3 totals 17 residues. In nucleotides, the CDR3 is TGTGCCAGCAGCTTGGGCGGGGGGCAGAGCTCCTACAATGAGCAGTTCTTC. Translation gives CASSLGGGQSSYNEQFF. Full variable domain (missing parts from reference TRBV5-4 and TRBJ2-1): ETGVTQSPTHLIKTRGQQVTLRCSSQSGHNTVSWYQQALGQGPQFIFQYYREEENGRGNFPPRFSGLQFPNYSSELNVNALELDDSALYLCASSLGGGQSSYNEQFFGPGTRLTVL.

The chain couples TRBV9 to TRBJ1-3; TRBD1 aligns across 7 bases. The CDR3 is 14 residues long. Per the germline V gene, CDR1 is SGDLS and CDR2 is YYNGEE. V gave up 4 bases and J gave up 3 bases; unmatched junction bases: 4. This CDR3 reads CASSPGGHGNTIYF. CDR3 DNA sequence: TGTGCCAGCAGCCCAGGGGGGCATGGAAACACCATATATTTT.

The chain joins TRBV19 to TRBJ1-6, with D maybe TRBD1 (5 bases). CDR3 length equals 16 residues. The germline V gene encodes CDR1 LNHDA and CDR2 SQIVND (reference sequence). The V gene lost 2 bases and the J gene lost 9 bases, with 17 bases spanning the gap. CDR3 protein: CASSIYPRAQGSPLHF. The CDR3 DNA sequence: TGTGCCAGTAGTATATATCCCAGGGCCCAAGGTTCACCCCTCCACTTT.

The CDR3 region has the DNA TGCGCCAGCAGTGAGTCTGGACAGTACAATGAGCAGTTCTTC. Protein: CASSESGQYNEQFF. The J gene is TRBJ2-1, the V gene TRBV10-2; possibly TRBD1 for D (6 bases). CDR3 length equals 14 residues. V lost 0 bases to trimming and J lost 4 bases, with 7 bases between them. Germline loops: CDR1 WSHSY, CDR2 SAAADI.

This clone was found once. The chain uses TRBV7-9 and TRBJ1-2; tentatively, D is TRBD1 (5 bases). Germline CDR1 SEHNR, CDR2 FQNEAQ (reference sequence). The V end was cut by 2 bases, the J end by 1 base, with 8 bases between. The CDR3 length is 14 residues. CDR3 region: CASSLQGFNYGYTF. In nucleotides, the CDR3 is TGTGCCAGCAGCTTACAGGGCTTTAACTATGGCTACACCTTC.

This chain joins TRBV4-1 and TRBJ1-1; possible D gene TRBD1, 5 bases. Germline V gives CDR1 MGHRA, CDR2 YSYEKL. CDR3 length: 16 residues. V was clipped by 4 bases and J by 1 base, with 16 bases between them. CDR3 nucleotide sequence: TGCGCCAGCAGCCGATACTCGGGGGTCCCGAACACTGAAGCTTTCTTT. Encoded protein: CASSRYSGVPNTEAFF.

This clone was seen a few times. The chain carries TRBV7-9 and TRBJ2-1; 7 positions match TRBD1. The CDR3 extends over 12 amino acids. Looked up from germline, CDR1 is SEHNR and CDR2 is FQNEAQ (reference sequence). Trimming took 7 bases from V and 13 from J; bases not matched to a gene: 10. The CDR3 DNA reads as TGTGCCAGCAATCCTACAGGGGCGGTTCAGTTCTTC. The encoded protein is CASNPTGAVQFF. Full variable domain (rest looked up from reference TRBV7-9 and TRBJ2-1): DTGVSQNPRHKITKRGQNVTFRCDPISEHNRLYWYRQTLGQGPEFLTYFQNEAQLEKSRLLSDRFSAERPKGSFSTLEIQRTEQGDSAMYLCASNPTGAVQFFGPGTRLTVL.